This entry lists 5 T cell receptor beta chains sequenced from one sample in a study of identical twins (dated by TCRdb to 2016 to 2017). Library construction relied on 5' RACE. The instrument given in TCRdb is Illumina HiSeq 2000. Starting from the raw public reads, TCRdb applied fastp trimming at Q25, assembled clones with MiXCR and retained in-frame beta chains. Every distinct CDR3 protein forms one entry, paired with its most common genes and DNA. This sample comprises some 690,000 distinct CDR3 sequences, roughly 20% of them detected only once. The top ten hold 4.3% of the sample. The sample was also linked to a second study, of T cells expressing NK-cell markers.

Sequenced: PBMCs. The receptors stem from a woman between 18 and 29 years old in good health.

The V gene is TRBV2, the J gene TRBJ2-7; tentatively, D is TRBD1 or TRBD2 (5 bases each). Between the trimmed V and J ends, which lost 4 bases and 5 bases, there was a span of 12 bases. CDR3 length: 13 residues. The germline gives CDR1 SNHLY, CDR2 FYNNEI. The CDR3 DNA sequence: TGTGCCAGCAGTGGACTACAGGAAAACGAGCAGTACTTC. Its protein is CASSGLQENEQYF.

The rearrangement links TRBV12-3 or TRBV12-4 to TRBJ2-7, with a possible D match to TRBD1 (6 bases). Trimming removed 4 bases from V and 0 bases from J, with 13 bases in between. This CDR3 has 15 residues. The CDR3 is CASSWEGQFSYEQYF. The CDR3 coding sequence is TGTGCCAGCAGTTGGGAAGGACAGTTCTCCTACGAGCAGTACTTC.

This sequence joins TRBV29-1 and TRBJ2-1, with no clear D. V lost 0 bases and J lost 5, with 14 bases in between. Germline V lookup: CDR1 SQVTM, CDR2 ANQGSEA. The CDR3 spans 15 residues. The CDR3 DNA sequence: TGCAGCGTTGAAGAGAAGAGAACAACCAACAATGAGCAGTTCTTC. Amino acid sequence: CSVEEKRTTNNEQFF.

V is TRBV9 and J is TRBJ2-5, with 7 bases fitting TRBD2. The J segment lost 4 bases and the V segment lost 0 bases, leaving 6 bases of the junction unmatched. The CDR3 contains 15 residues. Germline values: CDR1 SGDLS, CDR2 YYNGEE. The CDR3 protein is CASSVGGSWGETQYF. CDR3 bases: TGTGCCAGCAGCGTAGGCGGGAGCTGGGGAGAGACCCAGTACTTC. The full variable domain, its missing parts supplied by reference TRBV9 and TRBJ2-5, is DSGVTQTPKHLITATGQRVTLRCSPRSGDLSVYWYQQSLDQGLQFLIQYYNGEERAKGNILERFSAQQFPDLHSELNLSSLELGDSALYFCASSVGGSWGETQYFGPGTRLLVL.

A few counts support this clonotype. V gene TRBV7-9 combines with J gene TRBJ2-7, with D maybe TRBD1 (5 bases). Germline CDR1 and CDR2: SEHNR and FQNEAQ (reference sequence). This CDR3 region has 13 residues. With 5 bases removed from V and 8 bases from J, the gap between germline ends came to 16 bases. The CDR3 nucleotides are TGTGCCAGCAGCCTTGACAGTAATTCCCAGCAGTACTTC. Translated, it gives CASSLDSNSQQYF.